The TCR beta chain described here comes from a study of shared clonotypes between healthy human individuals. CD45RO-negative CD8 cells positively selected for CCR7 made up the naive population, which excluded terminally differentiated effector memory CD45RA+ cells. The healthy adult donors were HIV-negative and reported no recent acute infections or vaccinations. Repertoires were generated with immunoSEQ multiplex PCR, while TCRdb's copy carries only in-frame clones and drops some. The data contain about 2.2 million clones, more than 85% of them singletons. The sequence derives from a man aged 18 to 29 in good health. Some clones in this sample may be carry-over from other donors' samples. The sequenced sample was naive CD8+ T cells from PBMCs.

In DNA form, the CDR3 reads TGTGCCAGCAGCGCGAAGACTAGCGGGGCCTCTGAGACCCAGTACTTC. Its protein product is CASSAKTSGASETQYF. This chain joins TRBV7-9 and TRBJ2-5; 11 bases agree with TRBD2. Germline V gene sequence: CDR1 SEHNR, CDR2 FQNEAQ (reference sequence). The CDR3 runs to 16 residues. Unmatched junction bases numbered 10, after V lost 5 bases and J lost 5 bases.